The next 10 T cell receptor beta chains were all read from a single sample in a study of Ad26.COV2.S vaccination and SARS-CoV-2 variants. The method was immunoSEQ multiplex PCR; TCRdb's version includes in-frame clones alone and lacks a portion of them. The sample has hundreds of thousands of clones, about 90% seen once; the top ten hold 3.9%. This specimen consisted of peripheral blood, obtained after recovery from COVID-19. These receptors all come from a human donor who had recovered from COVID-19.

The chain combines TRBV6-2 or TRBV6-3 with TRBJ2-7; D ambiguous. V lost 5 bases, J lost 0 bases, and 5 bases lay in between. The length of the CDR3 is 12 residues. The germline V gene has CDR1 MNHEY and CDR2 SVGEGT. Here the CDR3 reads CASSKSSYEQYF. DNA for the CDR3: TGTGCCAGCAGTAAGAGCTCCTACGAGCAGTACTTC.

The chain is built from TRBV7-2 and TRBJ1-2, with D uncertain. In germline, CDR1 is SGHTA, CDR2 FQGNSA. V was clipped by 3 bases and J by 4 bases, with 12 bases between them. The CDR3 consists of 14 residues. Here the CDR3 reads CASSFPGHSYGYTF. The CDR3 nucleotides are TGTGCCAGCAGCTTTCCGGGCCACTCCTATGGCTACACCTTC.

The V gene is TRBV19, the J gene TRBJ1-1; D remains ambiguous. The CDR3 is made up of 17 amino acids. CDR1 is LNHDA and CDR2 is SQIVND in the germline V gene (reference sequence). The V end lost 4 bases, the J end lost 1 base, and 19 bases lay between the germline ends. The CDR3 DNA reads TGTGCCAGTAGTAGCAAAGGACGGGGAAGCGCGAACACTGAAGCTTTCTTT. Its translation: CASSSKGRGSANTEAFF.

The chain joins TRBV12-3 or TRBV12-4 to TRBJ1-2; D might be TRBD1 (5 bases). Between the trimmed V and J ends, which lost 5 bases and 6 bases, there was a span of 13 bases. The CDR3 contains 13 residues. In DNA form, the CDR3 reads TGTGCCAGCAGTAAGGGAAGAGGGGATGGCTACACCTTC. This translates into CASSKGRGDGYTF.

The rearrangement joins TRBV13 to TRBJ1-2, with no clear D. Germline assignment: CDR1 PRHDT and CDR2 FYEKMQ (reference sequence). This CDR3 region has 14 residues. Trimming took 3 bases from V and 5 from J, leaving 13 bases between them. The chain's CDR3 is CASSFPGRDYGYTF. As DNA, the CDR3 is TGTGCCAGCAGCTTTCCCGGACGGGATTATGGCTACACCTTC. The full variable domain, with the rest looked up from reference TRBV13 and TRBJ1-2, is AAGVIQSPRHLIKEKRETATLKCYPIPRHDTVYWYQQGPGQDPQFLISFYEKMQSDKGSIPDRFSAQQFSDYHSELNMSSLELGDSALYFCASSFPGRDYGYTFGSGTRLTVV.

The chain has TRBV29-1 and TRBJ2-3; no clear D gene. The V gene's germline CDR1 is SQVTM and CDR2 ANQGSEA. This CDR3 comprises 11 residues. The V and J ends lost 8 bases and 4 bases respectively, with 10 bases between them. CDR3 loop: CSSRWSDTQYF. In DNA form, the CDR3 reads TGCAGCTCCCGTTGGTCAGATACGCAGTATTTT.

The rearrangement joins TRBV7-2 to TRBJ2-7; D is undetermined. Germline V CDR1 and CDR2: SGHTA, FQGNSA. V gave up 1 base and J gave up 3 bases, with 10 bases separating them. The CDR3 sequence is 14 residues long. The CDR3 sequence: CASSLEAEIYEQYF. For the CDR3, the DNA is TGTGCCAGCAGCTTAGAGGCTGAAATCTACGAGCAGTACTTC.

The chain recombines TRBV7-2 with TRBJ1-2; D is perhaps TRBD1 (5 bases). Germline V gives CDR1 SGHTA, CDR2 FQGNSA. The V end lost 4 bases, the J end lost 7 bases, and 22 bases lay between the germline ends. The CDR3 sequence is 16 residues long. The CDR3 region is CASSSLPRQRVSGYTF. The CDR3 DNA follows: TGTGCCAGCAGCTCCTTACCCAGACAGCGGGTGTCTGGCTACACCTTC.

This chain connects TRBV9 to TRBJ1-2; tentatively, D is TRBD1 (5 bases). This CDR3 comprises 21 residues. V shed 0 bases and J shed 4 bases, with 31 bases lying between them. Per the germline V gene, CDR1 is SGDLS and CDR2 is YYNGEE. The CDR3 here is CASSVGPQGGPLSSGGYGYTF. CDR3 DNA sequence: TGTGCCAGCAGCGTAGGACCCCAAGGAGGACCCCTGAGCTCCGGGGGCTATGGCTACACCTTC.

The V call is TRBV6-5, the J call TRBJ1-4; 9 bases are a match to TRBD1. Trimming cost V 5 bases and J 12 bases; bases outside gene matches: 10. The CDR3 extends over 14 amino acids. Germline assignment: CDR1 MNHEY and CDR2 SVGAGI. DNA for the CDR3: TGTGCCAGCAGTACAGGGGGCTATGGGGGGGAACTGTTTTTT. This translates into CASSTGGYGGELFF.